This passage covers 30 T cell receptor beta chains from one sample sequenced in a study of blood T cell repertoires in COVID-19. Generated by immunoSEQ multiplex PCR, the TCRdb table keeps only in-frame clones and is missing some. The repertoire holds 500,000 to 600,000 clones, less than 90% seen once, with 7.8% in the top ten. The sequenced material came from peripheral blood. These receptors originate from a woman in her fifties or sixties with COVID-19, enrolled during active disease.

The chain joins TRBV30 to TRBJ1-2; D call uncertain. The germline V gene has CDR1 GTSNPN and CDR2 SVGIG (reference sequence). V was clipped by 0 bases and J by 7 bases, with 15 bases between them. This CDR3 region has 14 residues. CDR3 nucleotide sequence: TGTGCCTGGAGTGTCCGGGATAGAGCGGTTGGCTACACCTTC. As protein: CAWSVRDRAVGYTF.

The chain links TRBV7-3 to TRBJ2-2, with D possibly TRBD2 on 7 matching bases. The CDR3 covers 16 residues. Germline CDR1 reads SGHTA; CDR2 reads FQGTGA. Deletions cut 3 bases from V and 1 base from J, with 12 bases between. CDR3 bases: TGTGCCAGCAGCTTTACGGGGGGCCTGAACACCGGGGAGCTGTTTTTT. Its protein is CASSFTGGLNTGELFF.

The chain recombines TRBV28 with TRBJ2-7; 7 nucleotides line up with TRBD1. CDR1 is MDHEN and CDR2 is SYDVKM in the germline V gene. Unmatched junction bases numbered 5, after V lost 5 bases and J lost 1 base. This CDR3 is 14 amino acids long. The DNA for the CDR3 is TGTGCCAGCAGTGCTCAACAGGGGTCCTACGAGCAGTACTTC. The encoded protein is CASSAQQGSYEQYF.

This sequence joins TRBV19 and TRBJ1-1; 7 bases align to TRBD1. Germline values: CDR1 LNHDA, CDR2 SQIVND (reference sequence). The CDR3 extends over 14 amino acids. Unmatched junction bases numbered 7, after V lost 5 bases and J lost 4 bases. In DNA, the CDR3 is TGTGCCAGTAGTCCGAGACAGGGTTTCACTGAAGCTTTCTTT. Its protein product is CASSPRQGFTEAFF.

The V call is TRBV24-1, the J call TRBJ1-1; maybe TRBD1 (5 bases). V was trimmed by 5 bases and J by 1 base, leaving 7 bases between them. Germline V gene lookup returns CDR1 KGHDR and CDR2 SFDVKD. The CDR3 extends over 13 amino acids. CDR3 nucleotide sequence: TGTGCCACCAGTGTTACAGGGAACACTGAAGCTTTCTTT. It is translated as CATSVTGNTEAFF.

The chain recombines TRBV30 with TRBJ2-7; D is possibly TRBD1 (6 bases). V lost 3 bases and J lost 4, with 22 bases in between. The CDR3 has 16 residues. Germline V gene lookup returns CDR1 GTSNPN and CDR2 SVGIG (reference sequence). CDR3 loop: CAWSPINRELWYEQYF. Here the CDR3 DNA reads TGTGCCTGGAGCCCCATCAACAGGGAACTTTGGTACGAGCAGTACTTC. The full variable domain, rest sourced from reference TRBV30 and TRBJ2-7, is SQTIHQWPATLVQPVGSPLSLECTVEGTSNPNLYWYRQAAGRGLQLLFYSVGIGQISSEVPQNLSASRPQDRQFILSSKKLLLSDSGFYLCAWSPINRELWYEQYFGPGTRLTVT.

This clone was recorded only once. J is TRBJ1-1 and V is TRBV21-1; the table's D call, TRBD1, was not checked against the DNA. TRBV21-1 is classified as a pseudogene. The CDR3 is made up of 13 amino acids. CDR3 amino acids: CASSTTPNTEAFF. The CDR3, as DNA: TGTGCCAGCAGCACCACACCAAACACTGAAGCTTTCTTT.

CDR3 DNA: TGTGCCAGCAGTGCCCAGACAGGGGGGTACACTGAAGCTTTCTTT. Translating gives CASSAQTGGYTEAFF. J is TRBJ1-1 and V is TRBV2; 9 bases align to TRBD1. The V and J ends lost 4 bases and 3 bases, in that order; junction bases with no gene match: 6. CDR1 and CDR2 (germline): SNHLY, FYNNEI. This CDR3 is 15 amino acids long.

The V call is TRBV28, the J call TRBJ1-5, with D possibly TRBD1 on 5 matching bases. Germline V CDR1 and CDR2: MDHEN, SYDVKM. This CDR3 region has 15 residues. Trimming took off 11 bases at V and 3 bases at J, with 20 bases between the two ends. In DNA, the CDR3 is TGTGCCGTCTCCTTTGACAGACCCTCCAATCAGCCCCAGCATTTT. Translation: CAVSFDRPSNQPQHF.

The J gene is TRBJ2-2, the V gene TRBV24-1, with 9 nucleotides matching TRBD1. This CDR3 has 15 residues. CDR1 and CDR2 (germline): KGHDR, SFDVKD. V lost 4 bases, J lost 7 bases, and 6 bases stayed unmatched. CDR3 loop: CATSETGGANGELFF. CDR3 bases: TGTGCCACCAGTGAAACAGGGGGCGCGAACGGGGAGCTGTTTTTT.

This clone was seen just once. This rearrangement joins TRBV5-4 to TRBJ1-1, with D unclear. Germline CDR1 reads SGHNT; CDR2 reads YYREEE (reference sequence). The ends were cut back, 0 bases at V and 6 bases at J, with 3 bases in the middle. CDR3 length equals 11 residues. Here the CDR3 DNA reads TGTGCCAGCAGCTTGGGCGCTGAAGCTTTCTTT. The encoded protein is CASSLGAEAFF.

The chain employs TRBV18 and TRBJ2-3; 8 nucleotides agree with TRBD2. CDR1 KGHSH and CDR2 LQKENI come from the germline V gene. CDR3 length: 15 amino acids. V lost 5 bases to trimming and J lost 2 bases; unmatched junction nucleotides: 6. The CDR3 DNA is TGTGCCAGCTCAGAGGTAGCGGGGTACACAGATACGCAGTATTTT. Its translation: CASSEVAGYTDTQYF.

This clone was observed once. The V gene is TRBV3-1 (or the pseudogene TRBV3-2), the J gene TRBJ1-1, with 7 bases that match TRBD1. Germline loops: CDR1 LGHDT, CDR2 YNNKEL (reference sequence). CDR3 length equals 15 residues. The junction had 11 bases not matched to a gene; V was cut back by 4 bases and J by 6 bases. The CDR3 DNA follows: TGTGCCAGCAGCCCAGCCCAAACAGGGGTGGCTGAAGCTTTCTTT. As protein: CASSPAQTGVAEAFF.

The chain combines TRBV5-1 with TRBJ1-1, with a possible D match to TRBD1 (6 bases). Trimming removed 4 bases at V and 3 bases at J, with 13 bases between. The CDR3 spans 14 residues. Germline assignment: CDR1 SGHRS and CDR2 YFSETQ. The chain's CDR3 is CASSRDTTYTEAFF. The CDR3 coding sequence is TGCGCCAGCAGCCGGGACACGACCTACACTGAAGCTTTCTTT.

V and J are TRBV5-1 and TRBJ1-2; 7 bases map to TRBD1. Germline CDR1 is SGHRS and CDR2 is YFSETQ. The CDR3 has 14 amino acids. After removal of 3 bases from V and 3 bases from J, the junction contained 5 bases not matched to a gene. Written as DNA, the CDR3 is TGCGCCAGCAGCTACCGGGACAGCGACTATGGCTACACCTTC. Translating it yields CASSYRDSDYGYTF.

V usage is TRBV20-1 and J usage is TRBJ1-6; D is possibly TRBD1 (6 bases). The CDR3 has 16 residues. Trimming pared 3 bases from V and 9 bases from J, leaving 21 bases between. Germline V gene data show CDR1 as DFQATT and CDR2 as SNEGSKA (reference sequence). The CDR3 coding sequence is TGCAGTGCTAGTTCCGTGACAGGTCTGCCCCCTTCACCCCTCCACTTT. It yields the protein CSASSVTGLPPSPLHF.

The chain has TRBV24-1 and TRBJ2-1; TRBD1 agrees at 9 bases. The CDR3 length is 16 residues. Unmatched junction bases numbered 3, after V lost 4 bases and J lost 0 bases. Germline-derived CDR1 and CDR2 are KGHDR and SFDVKD. The CDR3 loop reads CATSDTQGASYNEQFF. CDR3 DNA sequence: TGTGCCACCAGTGACACACAGGGGGCCTCCTACAATGAGCAGTTCTTC.

J is TRBJ2-1 and V is TRBV7-9; TRBD2 matches 10 bases. V shed 5 bases and J 2 bases; nucleotides not matched to a gene: 3. This CDR3 is 15 amino acids long. Germline V gene lookup returns CDR1 SEHNR and CDR2 FQNEAQ (reference sequence). CDR3 sequence reads: CASSLSGGAYNEQFF. The CDR3 nucleotides read TGTGCCAGCAGCCTGAGCGGGGGGGCCTACAATGAGCAGTTCTTC.

The chain uses TRBV7-2 and TRBJ2-5; D call uncertain. Germline V lookup: CDR1 SGHTA, CDR2 FQGNSA. CDR3 size: 15 residues. Trimming took off 1 base at V and 1 base at J, with 10 bases between the two ends. The CDR3 nucleotides read TGTGCCAGCAGCTTAGTTTCCAGGATCCAAGAGACCCAGTACTTC. Its protein product is CASSLVSRIQETQYF.

The chain carries TRBV15 and TRBJ1-2; no clear D gene. The germline V gene encodes CDR1 LNHNV and CDR2 YYDKDF (reference sequence). V was clipped by 0 bases and J by 4 bases, with 12 bases between them. This CDR3 comprises 15 residues. CDR3 region: CATSRDLSDTYGYTF. The CDR3 DNA is TGTGCCACCAGCAGAGATCTCTCCGACACCTATGGCTACACCTTC.

The chain is built from TRBV5-4 and TRBJ1-2, with D possibly being TRBD1 (5 bases). Germline V gene lookup returns CDR1 SGHNT and CDR2 YYREEE (reference sequence). Trimming took 0 bases from V and 3 from J, leaving 24 bases between them. This CDR3 contains 19 residues. CDR3 protein: CASSLGGHQGLYSYYGYTF. The CDR3 region has the DNA TGTGCCAGCAGCTTGGGAGGTCACCAGGGCTTGTATAGTTACTATGGCTACACCTTC.

The chain carries TRBV18 and TRBJ1-2, with 12 positions matching TRBD1. CDR1 and CDR2 from the germline V gene are KGHSH and LQKENI. The junction had 5 bases not matched to a gene; V was cut back by 4 bases and J by 8 bases. There are 14 residues in the CDR3. CDR3 region: CASSLGQGAPGYTF. The CDR3 DNA follows: TGTGCCAGCTCACTGGGACAGGGGGCGCCAGGCTACACCTTC.

This sequence joins TRBV2 and TRBJ1-1, with 7 bases aligning to TRBD1. V lost 4 bases and J lost 11; bases outside the gene matches: 13. Germline CDR1 SNHLY, CDR2 FYNNEI. The CDR3 loop spans 14 amino acids. CDR3 protein: CASSVAFDRAPAFF. The CDR3 bases are TGTGCCAGCAGTGTGGCCTTCGACAGGGCTCCGGCTTTCTTT.

The rearrangement uses TRBV7-9 and TRBJ1-1; D perhaps matches TRBD1 (5 bases). This CDR3 has 13 residues. Deletions cut 5 bases from V and 4 bases from J, with 11 bases between. Germline V CDR1 and CDR2: SEHNR, FQNEAQ (reference sequence). CDR3 bases: TGTGCCAGCAGCCCGGGACTGGGCACTGAAGCTTTCTTT. Translation: CASSPGLGTEAFF.

The chain carries TRBV30 and TRBJ1-2; 9 positions match TRBD1. V dropped 3 bases and J dropped 3; count of bases not matched to a gene: 8. Germline V gene sequence: CDR1 GTSNPN, CDR2 SVGIG (reference sequence). The CDR3 consists of 15 residues. Here the CDR3 reads CAWSLTGGRDYGYTF. The CDR3 DNA reads as TGTGCCTGGAGCCTGACAGGGGGACGGGACTATGGCTACACCTTC.

This clone was found once. CDR3 residues: CATKNSNQPQHF. CDR3 sequence (DNA): TGTGCCACCAAAAATAGCAATCAGCCCCAGCATTTT. The V gene is TRBV7-2, the J gene TRBJ1-5; D remains unclear. Germline CDR1 and CDR2: SGHTA and FQGNSA. V was trimmed by 10 bases and J by 0 bases, leaving 7 bases between them. The CDR3 runs to 12 residues.

This clone was recorded a few times. The CDR3: CASSLETSGVSPLHF. The CDR3 DNA sequence: TGTGCCAGCAGCTTGGAAACATCCGGGGTCTCACCCCTCCACTTT. The V and J genes are TRBV5-4 and TRBJ1-6; unclear D gene. V dropped 0 bases and J dropped 10 bases, with 14 bases sitting between them. This CDR3 has 15 amino acids. Germline assignment: CDR1 SGHNT and CDR2 YYREEE (reference sequence).

This chain links TRBV18 with TRBJ1-5; TRBD1 matches 7 bases. Losses at the gene ends were 1 base for V and 5 bases for J; bases not matched to a gene: 8. The CDR3 has 16 amino acids. Germline CDR1 KGHSH, CDR2 LQKENI. The CDR3 loop reads CASSPRQGQIHQPQHF. CDR3 nucleotides: TGTGCCAGCTCACCACGTCAGGGACAGATCCATCAGCCCCAGCATTTT.

This rearrangement joins TRBV4-1 to TRBJ1-4; 7 bases match TRBD1. The CDR3 runs to 17 residues. With 4 bases clipped from V and 7 bases from J, the junction kept 15 bases outside the gene matches. Per germline, CDR1 MGHRA and CDR2 YSYEKL. CDR3 loop: CASSPLPKGANREKLFF. The CDR3 region has the DNA TGCGCCAGCAGCCCACTACCAAAGGGGGCGAATCGTGAAAAACTGTTTTTT.

The V gene is TRBV27, the J gene TRBJ1-5; TRBD1 agrees at 9 bases. The V segment lost 2 bases and the J segment 9 bases; nucleotides outside the gene matches: 5. CDR3 length: 14 amino acids. Germline CDR1 is MNHEY and CDR2 is SMNVEV (reference sequence). The CDR3 here is CASSLVDRGAPQHF. The CDR3 region has the DNA TGTGCCAGCAGTTTAGTGGACAGGGGTGCGCCCCAGCATTTT.